Shown below are 29 T cell receptor beta chains from a single sample sequenced in a study of identical twins. One entry per CDR3 protein results from TCRdb running MiXCR on the 5' RACE reads. The sample records roughly 720,000 distinct CDR3 sequences, 15% to 20% being singletons. The same data also contributed to another study, on T cells expressing NK-cell markers.

The sample was PBMCs. These receptors originate from a woman aged 18-35 years in good health.

This clonotype was recorded a few times. The genes are TRBV7-9 and TRBJ2-7; 10 nucleotides match TRBD1. The junction had 9 bases not matched to a gene; V was cut back by 4 bases and J by 3 bases. The CDR3 covers 16 residues. Per germline, CDR1 SEHNR and CDR2 FQNEAQ (reference sequence). As DNA, the CDR3 is TGTGCCAGCAGCTCCGGGACAGGGGAAGGGCACTACGAGCAGTACTTC. It encodes CASSSGTGEGHYEQYF.

V and J are TRBV20-1 and TRBJ2-1; D is unclear. CDR1 and CDR2 (germline): DFQATT, SNEGSKA (reference sequence). V was pared by 3 bases and J by 3 bases, with 9 bases between. The CDR3 has 13 amino acids. CDR3 in DNA: TGCAGTGCTAGCGGAACCTACTACAATGAGCAGTTCTTC. Its translation is CSASGTYYNEQFF.

The chain carries TRBV10-3 and TRBJ2-2; perhaps TRBD1 as D (6 bases). Germline V gene sequence: CDR1 ENHRY, CDR2 SYGVKD. V lost 7 bases to trimming and J lost 6 bases, with 9 bases between them. The CDR3 covers 12 residues. The CDR3 nucleotides read TGTGCCATCACACAGGGTTCCGGGGAGCTGTTTTTT. Its protein is CAITQGSGELFF.

This chain joins TRBV12-3 or TRBV12-4 and TRBJ2-1, with D unresolved. There are 12 residues in the CDR3. The V end was cut by 7 bases, the J end by 8 bases, with 12 bases between. CDR3 sequence: CASTTNSDEQFF. The CDR3 DNA follows: TGTGCCAGCACTACAAACTCCGATGAGCAGTTCTTC.

V usage is TRBV5-6 and J usage is TRBJ2-3; 7 nucleotides agree with TRBD1. J lost 6 bases, V lost 4 bases, and 8 bases had no gene match. CDR1 and CDR2 (germline): SGHDT, YYEEEE. There are 14 residues in the CDR3. The CDR3 region has the DNA TGTGCCAGCAGCGTTAGACAGGGATCCGATACGCAGTATTTT. This gives the protein CASSVRQGSDTQYF.

CDR3 DNA: TGTGCCAGCAGCTCGGGCTACCTACGGTGGGAGCAGTACTTC. Translating gives CASSSGYLRWEQYF. The chain employs TRBV7-8 and TRBJ2-7, with D unclear. The V and J ends lost 4 bases and 7 bases respectively, with 17 bases between them. This CDR3 is 14 amino acids long. Germline assignment: CDR1 SGHVS and CDR2 FQNEAQ.

The chain employs TRBV15 and TRBJ2-5; TRBD2 matches 10 bases. The CDR3 length is 15 residues. The germline gives CDR1 LNHNV, CDR2 YYDKDF (reference sequence). Unmatched junction bases numbered 3, after V lost 0 bases and J lost 5 bases. CDR3 DNA sequence: TGTGCCACCAGCAGAGATGTGGGACTAGCGGAGACCCAGTACTTC. Its translation is CATSRDVGLAETQYF.

The chain joins TRBV28 to TRBJ1-2, with D uncertain. V was clipped by 3 bases and J by 5 bases, with 7 bases between them. Looked up from germline, CDR1 is MDHEN and CDR2 is SYDVKM. CDR3 length: 12 residues. CDR3 sequence: CASSFERYGYTF. The CDR3 nucleotides are TGTGCCAGCAGTTTCGAAAGATATGGCTACACCTTC.

This clonotype was detected a few times. The chain links TRBV29-1 to TRBJ2-5; D remains ambiguous. V lost 7 bases and J 2 bases, leaving 8 bases between the germline ends. The germline CDR1 and CDR2 sequences are SQVTM and ANQGSEA. The CDR3 has 11 residues. CDR3 DNA sequence: TGCAGCGATACGCGACAAGAGACCCAGTACTTC. It codes for CSDTRQETQYF.

The V gene is TRBV20-1, the J gene TRBJ2-5; D unclear. The V gene's germline CDR1 is DFQATT and CDR2 SNEGSKA (reference sequence). The CDR3 extends over 13 amino acids. The V and J ends lost 2 bases and 1 base respectively, with 8 bases between them. The CDR3 loop is CSARLGIQETQYF. CDR3 DNA sequence: TGCAGTGCTAGACTAGGGATCCAAGAGACCCAGTACTTC.

Ten or more counts support this clonotype. In DNA, the CDR3 is TGTGCCAGCAGCTTGGCCCTGGCGGGAGGAAAGCCCTACAATGAGCAGTTCTTC. Encoded protein: CASSLALAGGKPYNEQFF. This chain uses TRBV5-6 with TRBJ2-1; 8 bases match TRBD2. Germline trimming cut 0 bases from V and 2 bases from J; bases unmatched to any gene: 10. CDR3 size: 18 residues. The germline CDR1 and CDR2 sequences are SGHDT and YYEEEE.

The chain uses TRBV20-1 and TRBJ2-2; D is possibly TRBD2 (6 bases). Germline CDR1 is DFQATT and CDR2 is SNEGSKA (reference sequence). This CDR3 region has 14 residues. Trimming left V 5 bases short and J 2 bases short, with 12 bases between. This CDR3 is CSAGNGGNTGELFF. CDR3 DNA: TGCAGTGCTGGGAACGGGGGTAACACCGGGGAGCTGTTTTTT.

This clonotype has a handful of counts. The genes are TRBV6-2 or TRBV6-3 and TRBJ1-2, with D perhaps TRBD1 (5 bases). Germline V gene sequence: CDR1 MNHEY, CDR2 SVGEGT. This CDR3 is 17 amino acids long. V was clipped by 4 bases and J by 4 bases, with 22 bases between them. This CDR3 is CASSLPPRGVLRYGYTF. The DNA for the CDR3 is TGTGCCAGCAGTTTACCACCGCGGGGGGTTCTCCGCTATGGCTACACCTTC.

The rearrangement uses TRBV27 and TRBJ1-2, with 10 positions matching TRBD1. Germline V gene sequence: CDR1 MNHEY, CDR2 SMNVEV (reference sequence). The CDR3 is made up of 13 amino acids. With V trimmed by 5 bases and J by 8 bases, 5 bases remained unmatched. In DNA, the CDR3 is TGTGCCAGCAGTCCCTTGACAGGGGGCGGCTACACCTTC. It codes for CASSPLTGGGYTF.

This chain uses TRBV29-1 with TRBJ2-1, with TRBD2 matching 7 bases. The CDR3 has 14 amino acids. V was pared by 3 bases and J by 4 bases, with 6 bases of the junction left unmatched. Germline V lookup: CDR1 SQVTM, CDR2 ANQGSEA. In DNA, the CDR3 is TGCAGCGTTGAGGCGCGGGAGTCGTACAATGAGCAGTTCTTC. The encoded protein is CSVEARESYNEQFF.

This clonotype was observed a handful of times. The V call is TRBV3-1, the J call TRBJ1-1; D remains ambiguous. Per the germline V gene, CDR1 is LGHDT and CDR2 is YNNKEL (reference sequence). V lost 5 bases and J lost 7, with 14 bases in between. This CDR3 spans 13 amino acids. The CDR3 here is CASSYYGADEAFF. Written as DNA, the CDR3 is TGTGCCAGCAGCTACTACGGCGCAGATGAAGCTTTCTTT. The whole variable domain, filled in from reference TRBV3-1 and TRBJ1-1, reads DTAVSQTPKYLVTQMGNDKSIKCEQNLGHDTMYWYKQDSKKFLKIMFSYNNKELIINETVPNRFSPKSPDKAHLNLHINSLELGDSAVYFCASSYYGADEAFFGQGTRLTVV.

This rearrangement joins TRBV15 to TRBJ2-1; D remains unclear. CDR3 length: 12 residues. V lost 8 bases to trimming and J lost 8 bases, with 13 bases between them. The germline gives CDR1 LNHNV, CDR2 YYDKDF (reference sequence). In nucleotides, the CDR3 is TGTGCCACCGCCCTAGTCCACGATGAGCAGTTCTTC. This translates into CATALVHDEQFF.

The table lists this clonotype with a few counts. The rearrangement uses TRBV20-1 and TRBJ2-7; the D is unclear. The ends were cut back, 0 bases at V and 3 bases at J, with 9 bases in the middle. CDR1 and CDR2 from the germline V gene are DFQATT and SNEGSKA (reference sequence). There are 13 residues in the CDR3. The CDR3 DNA reads as TGCAGTGCTAGAGACACAAACCTCTACGAGCAGTACTTC. Its protein product is CSARDTNLYEQYF.

The gene calls are TRBV25-1 and TRBJ2-5; TRBD2 matches at 10 bases. Trimming cost V 2 bases and J 5 bases; bases outside gene matches: 2. The CDR3 sequence is 14 residues long. Germline CDR1 is MGHDK and CDR2 is SYGVNS. The CDR3 DNA is TGTGCCAGCAGTGAACTAGCGGGAGACGAGACCCAGTACTTC. The encoded protein is CASSELAGDETQYF.

This clonotype was detected only a few times. CDR3 amino acids: CASSLPPSGRRVETQYF. CDR3 nucleotides: TGTGCCAGCAGTTTACCCCCTAGCGGGAGGCGGGTGGAGACCCAGTACTTC. The V gene is TRBV12-3 or TRBV12-4, the J gene TRBJ2-5; 11 positions agree with TRBD2. V lost 2 bases to trimming and J lost 5 bases; unmatched junction nucleotides: 10. CDR3 size: 17 residues.

This clonotype was counted a few times. The chain combines TRBV6-4 with TRBJ2-1; D is unresolved. Germline assignment: CDR1 MRHNA and CDR2 SNTAGT. CDR3 size: 14 residues. V lost 4 bases to trimming and J lost 3 bases, with 10 bases between them. CDR3 in amino acids: CASSAIASYNEQFF. DNA for the CDR3: TGTGCCAGCAGTGCAATAGCCAGCTACAATGAGCAGTTCTTC.

This clonotype was counted only a few times. In nucleotides, the CDR3 is TGCGCCAGCAGCTTGCATAAAACAGCCTCCTACGAGCAGTACTTC. Its translation: CASSLHKTASYEQYF. The chain couples TRBV5-1 to TRBJ2-7, with D unresolved. CDR1 is SGHRS and CDR2 is YFSETQ in the germline V gene. V was trimmed by 1 base and J by 0 bases, leaving 11 bases between them. This CDR3 comprises 15 residues.

This clonotype was detected a few times. This chain links TRBV9 with TRBJ2-5; unclear D gene. CDR1 and CDR2 (germline): SGDLS, YYNGEE. Trimming pared 0 bases from V and 2 bases from J, leaving 8 bases between. The CDR3 runs 14 residues. The CDR3 reads CASSVAREQETQYF. CDR3 nucleotides: TGTGCCAGCAGCGTAGCTAGGGAACAAGAGACCCAGTACTTC.

This clonotype was seen only a few times. V is TRBV15 and J is TRBJ2-3; D may be TRBD2 (5 bases). CDR1 and CDR2 from the germline V gene are LNHNV and YYDKDF (reference sequence). With 0 bases removed from V and 1 base from J, the gap between germline ends came to 5 bases. The CDR3 consists of 14 residues. The CDR3 DNA reads TGTGCCACCAGCAGAGATAGCGGCACAGATACGCAGTATTTT. Translation: CATSRDSGTDTQYF.

The chain joins TRBV7-9 to TRBJ2-3, with TRBD2 matching over 8 bases. The CDR3 runs to 15 residues. Germline CDR1 is SEHNR and CDR2 is FQNEAQ (reference sequence). With 0 bases clipped from V and 5 bases from J, the junction kept 4 bases outside the gene matches. The CDR3 loop reads CASSLAAGGGDTQYF. CDR3 nucleotide sequence: TGTGCCAGCAGCTTAGCGGCGGGAGGAGGAGATACGCAGTATTTT. The full variable domain, its missing parts supplied by reference TRBV7-9 and TRBJ2-3, is DTGVSQNPRHKITKRGQNVTFRCDPISEHNRLYWYRQTLGQGPEFLTYFQNEAQLEKSRLLSDRFSAERPKGSFSTLEIQRTEQGDSAMYLCASSLAAGGGDTQYFGPGTRLTVL.

This clonotype was observed a few times. This chain joins TRBV20-1 and TRBJ2-1; D possibly corresponds to TRBD2 (6 bases). V was trimmed by 6 bases and J by 10 bases, leaving 19 bases between them. The CDR3 totals 13 residues. Germline values: CDR1 DFQATT, CDR2 SNEGSKA (reference sequence). The CDR3 bases are TGCAGTGCGGTTGCCGGGACTCCTGGGGAGCAGTTCTTC. Protein product: CSAVAGTPGEQFF.

The chain employs TRBV5-1 and TRBJ2-1, with TRBD2 identical over 8 bases. Germline CDR1 and CDR2: SGHRS and YFSETQ. With V trimmed by 1 base and J by 2 bases, 2 bases remained unmatched. The CDR3 extends over 15 amino acids. This chain's CDR3 is CASSLPSGPYNEQFF. Written as DNA, the CDR3 is TGCGCCAGCAGCTTGCCTAGCGGGCCCTACAATGAGCAGTTCTTC.

The chain uses TRBV29-1 and TRBJ1-2; 9 bases line up with TRBD1. CDR1 and CDR2 (germline): SQVTM, ANQGSEA. Losses at the gene ends were 7 bases for V and 6 bases for J; bases not matched to a gene: 9. This CDR3 is 13 amino acids long. The CDR3 DNA sequence: TGCAGCGCTTGGACAGGGGATTCCCATGGCTACACCTTC. It yields the protein CSAWTGDSHGYTF.

The genes are TRBV6-2 or TRBV6-3 and TRBJ2-1, with a possible D match to TRBD2 (5 bases). There are 15 residues in the CDR3. Germline values: CDR1 MNHEY, CDR2 SVGEGT. Between the trimmed V and J ends, which lost 1 base and 5 bases, there was a span of 12 bases. CDR3 DNA: TGTGCCAGCAGTTACTGGCGGGTTCGGAACAATGAGCAGTTCTTC. Amino acid sequence: CASSYWRVRNNEQFF.